This T cell receptor (beta chain) was found in a study of cytomegalovirus exposure and HLA in healthy donors. Comment on this clone: What it binds is not known.

In the PCR, 60 Vbeta and 13 Jbeta primers were used. Here immunoSEQ multiplex PCR was the method, and the copy in TCRdb shows in-frame clones only, minus some. The data hold about 140,000 clones, with almost 80% observed a single time. V lost 4 bases to trimming and J lost 3 bases, with 16 bases between them. Per the germline V gene, CDR1 is SGHTA and CDR2 is FQGNSA. The CDR3 is 15 residues long. Study results and limitations: Three chains linked to CMV were shown in vitro to be specific for CMV antigens. Some public TCRs appeared in many individuals, while most sequences were rare.

The source of this sequence is a young man in good health and CMV-seronegative. Sequences were obtained from PBMCs. The V gene is TRBV7-2, the J gene TRBJ2-7; D perhaps matches TRBD2 (6 bases). CDR3 residues: CASSYDGLPYYEQYF. The CDR3 DNA reads as TGTGCCAGCAGCTACGATGGACTACCTTACTACGAGCAGTACTTC.